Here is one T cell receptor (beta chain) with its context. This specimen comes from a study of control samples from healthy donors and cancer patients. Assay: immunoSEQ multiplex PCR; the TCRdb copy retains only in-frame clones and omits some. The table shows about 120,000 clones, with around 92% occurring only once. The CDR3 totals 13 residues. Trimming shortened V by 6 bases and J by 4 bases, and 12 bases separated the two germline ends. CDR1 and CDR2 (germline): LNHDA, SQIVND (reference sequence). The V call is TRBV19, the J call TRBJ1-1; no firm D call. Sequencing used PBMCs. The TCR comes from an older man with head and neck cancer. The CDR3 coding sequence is TGTGCCAGTAGCACTGTCCGGGGCACTGAAGCTTTCTTT. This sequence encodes CASSTVRGTEAFF.